This T cell receptor (beta chain) originates from a study of graft-versus-host responses after intestinal transplantation. Background on the study: Isolated intestinal, liver-intestinal, or multivisceral transplants had been given to the recipients. Recipients uniformly received anti-thymocyte globulin induction, followed by tacrolimus and steroids for about 3 years. Notes on the study in general: Detection of GvH clones occurred in recipient marrow, and some had their first appearance in ileum or blood. Graft-donor T cell macrochimerism in patients accompanied high graft-versus-host to host-versus-graft clonal ratios in allografts.

V lost 6 bases, J lost 1 base, and 8 bases lay in between. This CDR3 has 13 amino acids. Germline values: CDR1 SGHTA, CDR2 FQGNSA. As regards this clone: The antigen remains undetermined.

TCRdb's table, derived via immunoSEQ multiplex PCR, lists solely in-frame clones and lacks some. The profile covers about 36,000 clones, with approximately 94% appearing a single time and 0.22% taken by the ten largest. This sample comprised unstimulated CD4+ T cells sorted from spleen or lymph node cells, obtained before transplant. The chain uses TRBV7-2 and TRBJ2-3, with D possibly TRBD1 on 5 matching bases. This TCR was recovered from a human donor who was the organ donor for an intestinal transplant. Written as DNA, the CDR3 is TGTGCCAGCAGAACAGGCCGCACAGATACGCAGTATTTT. Protein product: CASRTGRTDTQYF.